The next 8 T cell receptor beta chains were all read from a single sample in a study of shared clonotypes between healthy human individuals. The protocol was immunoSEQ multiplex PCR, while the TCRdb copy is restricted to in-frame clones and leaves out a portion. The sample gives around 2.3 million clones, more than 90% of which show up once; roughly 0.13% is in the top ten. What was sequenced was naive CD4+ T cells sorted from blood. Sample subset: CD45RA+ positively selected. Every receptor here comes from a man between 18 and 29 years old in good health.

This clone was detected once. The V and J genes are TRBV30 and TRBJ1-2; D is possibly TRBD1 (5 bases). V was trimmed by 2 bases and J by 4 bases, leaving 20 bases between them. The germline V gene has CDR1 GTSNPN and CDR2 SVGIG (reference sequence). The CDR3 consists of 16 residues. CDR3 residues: CAWSRAGSPRGYGYTF. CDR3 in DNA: TGTGCCTGGAGTAGGGCAGGGAGCCCGAGGGGCTATGGCTACACCTTC.

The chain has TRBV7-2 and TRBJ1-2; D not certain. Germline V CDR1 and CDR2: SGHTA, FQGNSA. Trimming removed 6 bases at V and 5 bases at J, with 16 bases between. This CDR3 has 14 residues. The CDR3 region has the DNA TGTGCCAGCAGATCGGCCGGAATCGGTTATGGCTACACCTTC. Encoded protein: CASRSAGIGYGYTF.

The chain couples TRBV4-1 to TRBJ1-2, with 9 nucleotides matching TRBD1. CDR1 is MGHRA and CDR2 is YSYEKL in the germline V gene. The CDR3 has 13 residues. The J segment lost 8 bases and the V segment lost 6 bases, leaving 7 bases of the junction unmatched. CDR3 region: CASRRQGEGGYTF. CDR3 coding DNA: TGCGCCAGCAGACGACAGGGGGAAGGAGGCTACACCTTC.

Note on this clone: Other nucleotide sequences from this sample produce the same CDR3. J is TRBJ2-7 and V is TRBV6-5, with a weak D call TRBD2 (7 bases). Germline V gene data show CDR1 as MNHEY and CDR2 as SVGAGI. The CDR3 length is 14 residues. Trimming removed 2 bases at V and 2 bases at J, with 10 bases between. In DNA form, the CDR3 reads TGTGCCAGCAGTTACGGGGGGGGGCCCTACGAGCAGTACTTC. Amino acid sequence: CASSYGGGPYEQYF.

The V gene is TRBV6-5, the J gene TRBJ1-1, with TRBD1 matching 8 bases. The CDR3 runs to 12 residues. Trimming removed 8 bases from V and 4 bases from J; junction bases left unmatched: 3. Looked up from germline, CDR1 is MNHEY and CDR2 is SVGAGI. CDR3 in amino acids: CASQGALTEAFF. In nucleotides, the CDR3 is TGTGCCAGCCAGGGGGCCCTCACTGAAGCTTTCTTT.

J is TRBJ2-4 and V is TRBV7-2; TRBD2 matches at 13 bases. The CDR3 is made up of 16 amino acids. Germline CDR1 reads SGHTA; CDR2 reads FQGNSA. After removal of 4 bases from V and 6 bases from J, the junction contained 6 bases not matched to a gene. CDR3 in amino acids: CASSSGLAGETNIQYF. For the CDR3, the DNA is TGTGCCAGCAGCTCAGGACTAGCGGGAGAGACAAACATTCAGTACTTC.

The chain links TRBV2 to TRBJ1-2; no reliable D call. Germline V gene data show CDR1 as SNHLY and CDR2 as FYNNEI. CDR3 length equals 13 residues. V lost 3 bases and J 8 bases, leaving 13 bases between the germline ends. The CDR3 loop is CASSENSDGGYTF. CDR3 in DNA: TGTGCCAGCAGTGAGAACTCGGACGGCGGCTACACCTTC. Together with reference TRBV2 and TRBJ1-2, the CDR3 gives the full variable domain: EPEVTQTPSHQVTQMGQEVILRCVPISNHLYFYWYRQILGQKVEFLVSFYNNEISEKSEIFDDQFSVERPDGSNFTLKIRSTKLEDSAMYFCASSENSDGGYTFGSGTRLTVV.

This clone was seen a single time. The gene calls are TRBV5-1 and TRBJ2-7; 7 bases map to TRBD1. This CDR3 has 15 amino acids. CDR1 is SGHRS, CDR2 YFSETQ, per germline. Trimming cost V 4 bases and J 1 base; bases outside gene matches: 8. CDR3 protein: CASSSGQVYSYEQYF. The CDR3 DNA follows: TGCGCCAGCAGCAGTGGACAGGTCTATTCCTACGAGCAGTACTTC.